Here is one T cell receptor beta chain with its context. Its antigen remains unidentified. The data were obtained in a study of graft-versus-host responses after intestinal transplantation. Across the whole study: For around 3 years after anti-thymocyte globulin induction, all recipients took tacrolimus and steroids.

Overall study findings and caveats: Researchers found peak circulating GvH clone levels linked to early post-transplant HvG declines. GvH clones were identified in recipient marrow, with some first appearing in ileum or blood. High graft-versus-host to host-versus-graft T cell clonal ratios marked allografts of patients with graft-donor macrochimerism.

Data came from immunoSEQ multiplex PCR; TCRdb stores just in-frame clones and leaves some out. Seen here are about 85,000 clones, around 93% observed once, and the top ten hold less than 8.5%. The sequence was collected from a human donor who was the organ donor for an intestinal transplant. The sequencing here drew on unstimulated CD8+ T cells sorted from spleen or lymph node cells, taken before transplant.

CDR3 region: CASSQKAGGTGELFF. The DNA for the CDR3 is TGTGCCAGCAGCCAAAAAGCGGGAGGAACCGGGGAGCTGTTTTTT. The chain recombines TRBV6-4 with TRBJ2-2; 9 bases are shared with TRBD2. The CDR3 extends over 15 amino acids. Germline V CDR1 and CDR2: MRHNA, SNTAGT. Losses at the gene ends were 6 bases for V and 5 bases for J; bases not matched to a gene: 7.